The 18 T cell receptor beta chains reported below all come from one sample, sequenced in a study of shared T cell receptors in the human thymus. Only in-frame clones appear in the TCRdb table, and some are missing; sequencing was by immunoSEQ multiplex PCR. Among around 340,000 clones listed, around 95% were seen once. The specimen sequenced was thymocytes. These receptors were taken from a human donor.

The chain employs TRBV11-2 and TRBJ2-1, with 15 bases matching TRBD2. The CDR3 has 16 amino acids. Trimming took 3 bases from V and 4 from J; bases not matched to a gene: 1. Germline values: CDR1 SGHAT, CDR2 FQNNGV. The CDR3 is CASSLGLAGGYNEQFF. In nucleotides, the CDR3 is TGTGCCAGCAGCTTGGGACTAGCGGGAGGTTACAATGAGCAGTTCTTC. Filled out from reference TRBV11-2 and TRBJ2-1, the complete variable domain reads EAGVAQSPRYKIIEKRQSVAFWCNPISGHATLYWYQQILGQGPKLLIQFQNNGVVDDSQLPKDRFSAERLKGVDSTLKIQPAKLEDSAVYLCASSLGLAGGYNEQFFGPGTRLTVL.

The V call is TRBV11-1, the J call TRBJ2-3; 7 nucleotides align to TRBD1. The V gene end was trimmed by 1 base and the J gene end by 2 bases; junction bases not matched to a gene: 3. The germline V gene has CDR1 SGHAT and CDR2 FQDESV (reference sequence). The CDR3 length is 15 residues. CDR3 nucleotides: TGTGCCAGCAGCTTAGACAGGGGCCTCACAGATACGCAGTATTTT. It encodes CASSLDRGLTDTQYF. Filled out from reference TRBV11-1 and TRBJ2-3, the complete variable domain reads EAEVAQSPRYKITEKSQAVAFWCDPISGHATLYWYRQILGQGPELLVQFQDESVVDDSQLPKDRFSAERLKGVDSTLKIQPAELGDSAMYLCASSLDRGLTDTQYFGPGTRLTVL.

The rearrangement links TRBV6-6 to TRBJ1-1; 7 bases align to TRBD1. The germline CDR1 and CDR2 sequences are MNHNY and SVGAGI (reference sequence). This CDR3 is built from 14 residues. With V trimmed by 2 bases and J by 5 bases, 5 bases remained unmatched. CDR3 amino acids: CASSYRGPGTEAFF. The CDR3 DNA reads TGTGCCAGCAGTTACAGGGGGCCGGGGACTGAAGCTTTCTTT.

The chain links TRBV27 to TRBJ2-1, with 14 bases that match TRBD2. Germline V lookup: CDR1 MNHEY, CDR2 SMNVEV (reference sequence). Trimming cost V 7 bases and J 1 base; bases outside gene matches: 15. The CDR3 spans 20 residues. DNA of the CDR3: TGTGCCAGCAACTGGCGACTAGCGGGAGGGCCGTTGAGGTCCTACAATGAGCAGTTCTTC. Translation gives CASNWRLAGGPLRSYNEQFF.

The chain combines TRBV5-4 with TRBJ2-5, with unresolved D. Between the trimmed V and J ends, which lost 0 bases and 7 bases, there was a span of 13 bases. Germline lookup yields CDR1 SGHNT and CDR2 YYREEE (reference sequence). This CDR3 is built from 14 residues. CDR3 sequence (DNA): TGTGCCAGCAGCTTGGAACCTTCCTTGTTGACCCAGTACTTC. Translating it yields CASSLEPSLLTQYF.

V gene TRBV28 combines with J gene TRBJ2-7; 10 bases match TRBD2. CDR1 is MDHEN and CDR2 is SYDVKM in the germline V gene. The CDR3 totals 18 residues. The J segment lost 0 bases and the V segment lost 2 bases, leaving 10 bases of the junction unmatched. The CDR3 coding sequence is TGTGCCAGCAGTTTACAACTAGCGGGATGCCCCAGCTCCTACGAGCAGTACTTC. It is translated as CASSLQLAGCPSSYEQYF.

This clone was observed a single time. The chain has TRBV4-1 and TRBJ2-1, with 8 bases that match TRBD2. Per the germline V gene, CDR1 is MGHRA and CDR2 is YSYEKL. With V trimmed by 0 bases and J by 5 bases, 9 bases remained unmatched. The CDR3 sequence is 17 residues long. DNA of the CDR3: TGCGCCAGCAGCCAAGACCCCCTCTGGCGGGGGGACAATGAGCAGTTCTTC. Its translation: CASSQDPLWRGDNEQFF.

Comment on this clone: The sample holds other DNA sequences that translate to the same CDR3. This chain joins TRBV30 and TRBJ2-5; D is unresolved. The germline V gene encodes CDR1 GTSNPN and CDR2 SVGIG (reference sequence). There are 11 residues in the CDR3. The V end was cut by 0 bases, the J end by 4 bases, with 3 bases between. Here the CDR3 reads CAWSVRETQYF. CDR3 sequence (DNA): TGTGCCTGGAGTGTACGAGAGACCCAGTACTTC.

The chain links TRBV6-1 to TRBJ2-3; 7 positions match TRBD1. The V and J ends lost 4 bases and 4 bases, in that order; junction bases with no gene match: 8. Germline CDR1 reads MNHNS; CDR2 reads SASEGT. The CDR3 consists of 15 residues. The DNA of the CDR3 is TGTGCCAGCAGTGGACAGGGAGATCCGGCAGATACGCAGTATTTT. This gives the protein CASSGQGDPADTQYF.

The count of this clone is one. The genes are TRBV6-5 and TRBJ1-1; the D is unclear. Trimming shortened V by 0 bases and J by 4 bases, and 6 bases separated the two germline ends. Germline assignment: CDR1 MNHEY and CDR2 SVGAGI. The CDR3 is 13 residues long. CDR3 in DNA: TGTGCCAGCAGTTACTCAGGGAGCACTGAAGCTTTCTTT. Translated, it gives CASSYSGSTEAFF.

The chain has TRBV18 and TRBJ2-7; TRBD2 might be the D (6 bases). The V gene's germline CDR1 is KGHSH and CDR2 LQKENI. The length of the CDR3 is 15 residues. Between the trimmed V and J ends, which lost 1 base and 0 bases, there was a span of 10 bases. In DNA, the CDR3 is TGTGCCAGCTCACCACAAGGCGGGAACTCCTACGAGCAGTACTTC. Translating gives CASSPQGGNSYEQYF.

The V gene is TRBV7-2, the J gene TRBJ2-1; D not certain. CDR3 size: 14 residues. Germline CDR1 is SGHTA and CDR2 is FQGNSA. The V end was cut by 3 bases, the J end by 8 bases, with 14 bases between. The CDR3 sequence: CASSFNIEEDEQFF. In DNA, the CDR3 is TGTGCCAGCAGCTTTAATATAGAGGAAGATGAGCAGTTCTTC.

In DNA, the CDR3 is TGTGCCAGCAGTTCCGAGGGTGGGGGTGATGGCTACACCTTC. Translating gives CASSSEGGGDGYTF. The genes are TRBV6-6 and TRBJ1-2, with a tentative D call TRBD1 (5 bases). The germline V gene has CDR1 MNHNY and CDR2 SVGAGI (reference sequence). The CDR3 extends over 14 amino acids. Trimming took off 4 bases at V and 6 bases at J, with 15 bases between the two ends.

This clone was found once. The chain recombines TRBV7-9 with TRBJ2-2, with 7 bases aligning to TRBD1. The CDR3 totals 14 residues. Germline V gives CDR1 SEHNR, CDR2 FQNEAQ (reference sequence). V lost 9 bases to trimming and J lost 3 bases; unmatched junction nucleotides: 7. CDR3: CASPGQTHTGELFF. Here the CDR3 DNA reads TGTGCCAGTCCGGGACAGACCCACACCGGGGAGCTGTTTTTT.

V gene TRBV7-2 combines with J gene TRBJ2-3, with TRBD2 identical over 14 bases. V was clipped by 5 bases and J by 6 bases; unmatched bases: 7. The V gene's germline CDR1 is SGHTA and CDR2 FQGNSA. This CDR3 comprises 16 residues. CDR3 coding DNA: TGTGCCAGCAGCCACGGGACTAGCGGGAGTTTTGATACGCAGTATTTT. This gives the protein CASSHGTSGSFDTQYF.

The chain carries TRBV5-6 and TRBJ2-7; TRBD1 matches 7 bases. The germline gives CDR1 SGHDT, CDR2 YYEEEE. V shed 4 bases and J 0 bases; nucleotides not matched to a gene: 10. CDR3 length: 16 amino acids. CDR3 sequence (DNA): TGTGCCAGCAGCCGTATCGGACAGGTCGGCTCCTACGAGCAGTACTTC. This codes for CASSRIGQVGSYEQYF. The full variable domain, its missing parts supplied by reference TRBV5-6 and TRBJ2-7, is DAGVTQSPTHLIKTRGQQVTLRCSPKSGHDTVSWYQQALGQGPQFIFQYYEEEERQRGNFPDRFSGHQFPNYSSELNVNALLLGDSALYLCASSRIGQVGSYEQYFGPGTRLTVT.

V usage is TRBV5-8 and J usage is TRBJ1-5; TRBD1 matches 9 bases. With 4 bases clipped from V and 2 bases from J, the junction kept 13 bases outside the gene matches. In germline, CDR1 is SGHTS, CDR2 YDEGEE. The CDR3 sequence is 18 residues long. CDR3 nucleotide sequence: TGTGCCAGCAGCGGCCGGGACAGGGATCGGGGGGGCAATCAGCCCCAGCATTTT. Protein product: CASSGRDRDRGGNQPQHF.

The chain recombines TRBV2 with TRBJ2-2, with a tentative D call TRBD2 (5 bases). Deletions cut 7 bases from V and 5 bases from J, with 20 bases between. Germline loops: CDR1 SNHLY, CDR2 FYNNEI. This CDR3 is built from 16 residues. The CDR3 reads CASIGPGGLRTGELFF. The CDR3 DNA follows: TGTGCCAGCATCGGTCCTGGCGGGTTACGAACCGGGGAGCTGTTTTTT.